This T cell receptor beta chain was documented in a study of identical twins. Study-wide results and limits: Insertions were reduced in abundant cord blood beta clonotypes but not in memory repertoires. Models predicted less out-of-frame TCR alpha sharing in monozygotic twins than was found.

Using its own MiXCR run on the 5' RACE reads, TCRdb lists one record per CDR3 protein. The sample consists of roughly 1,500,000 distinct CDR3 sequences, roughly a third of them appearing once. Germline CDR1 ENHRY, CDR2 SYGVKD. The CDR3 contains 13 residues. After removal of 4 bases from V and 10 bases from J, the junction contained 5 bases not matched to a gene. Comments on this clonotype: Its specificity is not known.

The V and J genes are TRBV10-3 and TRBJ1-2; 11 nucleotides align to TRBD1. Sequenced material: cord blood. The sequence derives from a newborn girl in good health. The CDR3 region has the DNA TGTGCCATCAGTGGGACAGGGGGCAGTTCCTACACCTTC. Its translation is CAISGTGGSSYTF.